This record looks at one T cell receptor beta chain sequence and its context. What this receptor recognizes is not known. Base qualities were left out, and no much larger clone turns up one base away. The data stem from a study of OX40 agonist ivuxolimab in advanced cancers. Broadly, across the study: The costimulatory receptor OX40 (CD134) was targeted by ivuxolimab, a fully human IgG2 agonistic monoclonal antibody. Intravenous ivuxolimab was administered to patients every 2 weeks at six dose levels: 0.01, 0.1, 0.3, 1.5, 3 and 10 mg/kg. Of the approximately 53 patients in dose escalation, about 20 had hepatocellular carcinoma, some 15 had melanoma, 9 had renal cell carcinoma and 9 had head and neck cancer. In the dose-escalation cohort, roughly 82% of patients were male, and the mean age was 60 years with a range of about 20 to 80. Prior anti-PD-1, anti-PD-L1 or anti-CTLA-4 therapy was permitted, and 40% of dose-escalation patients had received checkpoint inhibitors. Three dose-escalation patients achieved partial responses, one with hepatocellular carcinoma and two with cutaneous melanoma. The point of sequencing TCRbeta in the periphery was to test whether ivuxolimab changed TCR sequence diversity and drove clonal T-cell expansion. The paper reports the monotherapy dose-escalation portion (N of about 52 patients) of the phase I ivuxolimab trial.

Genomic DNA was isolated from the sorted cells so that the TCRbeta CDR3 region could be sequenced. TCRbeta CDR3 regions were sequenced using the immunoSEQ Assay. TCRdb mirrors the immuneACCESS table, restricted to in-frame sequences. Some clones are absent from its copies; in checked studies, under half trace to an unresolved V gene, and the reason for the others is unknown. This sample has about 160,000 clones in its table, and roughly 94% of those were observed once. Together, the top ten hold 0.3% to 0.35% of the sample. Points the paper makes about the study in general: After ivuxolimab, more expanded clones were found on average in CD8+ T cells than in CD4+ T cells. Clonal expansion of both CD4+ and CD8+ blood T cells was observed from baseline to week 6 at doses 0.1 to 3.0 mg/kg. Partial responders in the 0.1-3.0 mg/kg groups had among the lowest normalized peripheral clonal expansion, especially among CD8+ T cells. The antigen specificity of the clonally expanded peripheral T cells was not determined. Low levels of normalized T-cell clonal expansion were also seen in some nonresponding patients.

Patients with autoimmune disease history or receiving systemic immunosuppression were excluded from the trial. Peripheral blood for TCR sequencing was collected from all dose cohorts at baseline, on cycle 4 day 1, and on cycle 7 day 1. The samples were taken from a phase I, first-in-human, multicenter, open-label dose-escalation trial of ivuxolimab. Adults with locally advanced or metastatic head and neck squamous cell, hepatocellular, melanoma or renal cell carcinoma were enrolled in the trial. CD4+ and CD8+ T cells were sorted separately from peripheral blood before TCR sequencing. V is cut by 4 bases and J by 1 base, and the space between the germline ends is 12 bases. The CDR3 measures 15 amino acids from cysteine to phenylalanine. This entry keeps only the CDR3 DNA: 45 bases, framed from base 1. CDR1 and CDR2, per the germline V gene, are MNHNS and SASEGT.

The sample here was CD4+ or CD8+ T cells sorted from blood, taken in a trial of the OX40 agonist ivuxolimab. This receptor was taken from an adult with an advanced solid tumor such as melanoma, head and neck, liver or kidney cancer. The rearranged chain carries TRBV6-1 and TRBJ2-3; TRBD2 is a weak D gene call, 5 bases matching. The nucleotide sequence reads TGTGCCAGCAGTGCCTTAAGCGGCCGCACAGATACGCAGTATTTT. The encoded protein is CASSALSGRTDTQYF.